Below, 2 T cell receptor beta chains from the same sample are listed, as sequenced in a study of cytomegalovirus exposure and HLA in healthy donors. Measured with immunoSEQ multiplex PCR; TCRdb has only the in-frame clones, and not every one. The sample has approximately 160,000 clones, 85% seen once. Source material: PBMCs. These receptors all come from a man aged 25-45 years in good health and CMV-seropositive.

This chain joins TRBV2 and TRBJ1-5; 9 positions match TRBD1. V gave up 7 bases and J gave up 6 bases; unmatched junction bases: 4. This CDR3 is built from 13 residues. Germline V CDR1 and CDR2: SNHLY, FYNNEI. The CDR3 sequence: CASKTGGAQPQHF. The CDR3 nucleotides read TGTGCCAGCAAGACAGGGGGAGCTCAGCCCCAGCATTTT.

This clone showed up just a few times. This chain joins TRBV27 and TRBJ1-5; 7 bases match TRBD1. The ends lost 5 bases at V and 11 bases at J; junction bases unmatched: 12. The CDR3 totals 14 residues. Per the germline V gene, CDR1 is MNHEY and CDR2 is SMNVEV (reference sequence). The CDR3 DNA reads as TGTGCCAGCAGTCGACAGGGTGGTATTGGAGCCCAGCATTTT. Its protein is CASSRQGGIGAQHF.